This T cell receptor (beta chain) emerged from a study of T cells in Graves' hyperthyroidism and ophthalmopathy. Regions amplified from RNA transcripts were the TCR beta CDR3 regions. Primed by the HTBI set, a first-round RT-PCR was run on the TCR CDR3. TCRdb re-analysed the multiplex PCR reads in MiXCR, keeping a single row per CDR3 protein. The sample records about 460,000 distinct CDR3 sequences, 22% being singletons. The CDR3 totals 13 residues. Germline V gene data show CDR1 as KGHDR and CDR2 as SFDVKD. V was clipped by 4 bases and J by 3 bases, with 5 bases between them. The receptor was isolated from a woman aged 70 to 79 with Graves' ophthalmopathy. The sequenced sample was blood. The chain has TRBV24-1 and TRBJ2-2; D gene ambiguous. CDR3 region: CATSETYTGELFF. CDR3 nucleotides: TGTGCCACCAGTGAAACCTACACCGGGGAGCTGTTTTTT.